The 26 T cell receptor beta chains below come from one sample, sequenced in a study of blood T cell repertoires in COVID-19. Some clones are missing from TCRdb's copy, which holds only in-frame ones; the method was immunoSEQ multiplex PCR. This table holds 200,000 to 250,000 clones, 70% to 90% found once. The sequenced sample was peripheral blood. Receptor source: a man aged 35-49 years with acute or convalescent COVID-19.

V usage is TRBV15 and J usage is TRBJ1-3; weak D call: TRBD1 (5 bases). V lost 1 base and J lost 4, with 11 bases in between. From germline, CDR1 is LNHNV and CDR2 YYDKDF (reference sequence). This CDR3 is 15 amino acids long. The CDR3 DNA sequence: TGTGCCACCAGCAGAGGTTCAGGGTTAGGAAACACCATATATTTT. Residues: CATSRGSGLGNTIYF.

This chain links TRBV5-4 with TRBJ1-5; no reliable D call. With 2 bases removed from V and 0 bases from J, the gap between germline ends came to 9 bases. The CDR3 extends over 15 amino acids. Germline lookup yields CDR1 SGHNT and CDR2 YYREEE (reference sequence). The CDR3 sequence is CASSFAPNSNQPQHF. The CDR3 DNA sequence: TGTGCCAGCAGCTTCGCGCCAAATAGCAATCAGCCCCAGCATTTT.

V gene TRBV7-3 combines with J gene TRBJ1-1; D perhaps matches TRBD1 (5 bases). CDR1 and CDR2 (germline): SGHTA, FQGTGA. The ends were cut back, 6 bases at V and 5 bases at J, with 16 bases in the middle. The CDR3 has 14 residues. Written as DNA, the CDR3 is TGTGCCAGCAGTTCTGGGCGGGGGGAAACTGAAGCTTTCTTT. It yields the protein CASSSGRGETEAFF.

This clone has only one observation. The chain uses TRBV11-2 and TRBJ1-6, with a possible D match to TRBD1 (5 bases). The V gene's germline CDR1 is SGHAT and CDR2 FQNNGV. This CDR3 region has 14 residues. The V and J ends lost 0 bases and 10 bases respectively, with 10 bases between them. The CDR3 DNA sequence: TGTGCCAGCAGCTTAGACAGGCCAGGGTCACCCCTCCACTTT. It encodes CASSLDRPGSPLHF.

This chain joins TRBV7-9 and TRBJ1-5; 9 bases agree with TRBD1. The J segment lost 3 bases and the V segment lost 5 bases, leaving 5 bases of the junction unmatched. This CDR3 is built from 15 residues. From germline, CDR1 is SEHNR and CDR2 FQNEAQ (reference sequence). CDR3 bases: TGTGCCAGCAGCCCCGGGGACAGGGTCAATCAGCCCCAGCATTTT. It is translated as CASSPGDRVNQPQHF.

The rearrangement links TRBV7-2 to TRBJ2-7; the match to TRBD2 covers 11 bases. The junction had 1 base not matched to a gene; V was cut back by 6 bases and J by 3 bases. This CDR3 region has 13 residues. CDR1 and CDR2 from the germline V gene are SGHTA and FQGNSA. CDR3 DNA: TGTGCCAGCAGTACTAGCGGGGGCTACGAGCAGTACTTC. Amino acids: CASSTSGGYEQYF.

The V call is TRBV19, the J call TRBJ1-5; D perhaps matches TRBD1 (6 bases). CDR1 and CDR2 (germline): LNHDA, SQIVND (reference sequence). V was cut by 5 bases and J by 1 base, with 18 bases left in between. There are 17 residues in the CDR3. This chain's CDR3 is CASSAVTGMSSNQPQHF. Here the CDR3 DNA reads TGTGCCAGTAGTGCCGTAACAGGGATGTCAAGCAATCAGCCCCAGCATTTT.

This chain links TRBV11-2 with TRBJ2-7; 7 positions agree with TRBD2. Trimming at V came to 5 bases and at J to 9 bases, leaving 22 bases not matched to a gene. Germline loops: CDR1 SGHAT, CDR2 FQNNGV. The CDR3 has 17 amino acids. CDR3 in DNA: TGTGCCAGCAGCCCGGGGCCATACGGCCAGACGTGGGGGGGGCAGTACTTC. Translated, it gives CASSPGPYGQTWGGQYF.

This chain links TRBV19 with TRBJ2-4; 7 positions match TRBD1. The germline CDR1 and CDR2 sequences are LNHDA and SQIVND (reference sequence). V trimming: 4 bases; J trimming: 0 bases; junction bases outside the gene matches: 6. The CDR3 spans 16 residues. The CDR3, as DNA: TGTGCCAGTAGTAGGGGACAGCATCTAGCCAAAAACATTCAGTACTTC. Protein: CASSRGQHLAKNIQYF.

The CDR3 DNA reads as TGTGCCAGCAGTTCTCCCCTGGGACAGGGGAACGAAAAACTGTTTTTT. Translation: CASSSPLGQGNEKLFF. The chain is built from TRBV27 and TRBJ1-4; the match to TRBD1 covers 10 bases. CDR1 is MNHEY, CDR2 SMNVEV, per germline (reference sequence). CDR3 length equals 16 residues. With V trimmed by 4 bases and J by 8 bases, 10 bases remained unmatched.

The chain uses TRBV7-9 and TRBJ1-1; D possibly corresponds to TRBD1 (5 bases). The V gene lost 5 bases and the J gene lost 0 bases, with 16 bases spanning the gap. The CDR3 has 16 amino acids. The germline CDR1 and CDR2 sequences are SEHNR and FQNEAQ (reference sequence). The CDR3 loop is CASSPLPRELNTEAFF. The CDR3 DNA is TGTGCCAGCAGCCCGCTGCCCAGGGAATTGAACACTGAAGCTTTCTTT.

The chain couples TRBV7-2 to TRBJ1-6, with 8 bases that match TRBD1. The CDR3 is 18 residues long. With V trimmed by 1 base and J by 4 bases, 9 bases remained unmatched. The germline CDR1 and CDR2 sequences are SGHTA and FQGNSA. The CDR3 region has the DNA TGTGCCAGCAGCTTAGGGGTGGGGACAGGATCGTATAATTCACCCCTCCACTTT. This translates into CASSLGVGTGSYNSPLHF.

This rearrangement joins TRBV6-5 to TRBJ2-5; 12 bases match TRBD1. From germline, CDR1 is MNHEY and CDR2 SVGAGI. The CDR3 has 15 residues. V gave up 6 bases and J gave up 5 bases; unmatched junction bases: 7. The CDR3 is CASRRGTGGSETQYF. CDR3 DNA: TGTGCCAGCAGGCGGGGGACAGGGGGCAGTGAGACCCAGTACTTC.

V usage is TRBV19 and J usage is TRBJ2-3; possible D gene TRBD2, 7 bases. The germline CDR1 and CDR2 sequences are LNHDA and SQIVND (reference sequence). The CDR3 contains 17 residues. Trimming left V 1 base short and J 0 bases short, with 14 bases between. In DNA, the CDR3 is TGTGCCAGTAGTATAGTGGCGGGGGCTCCTAGCACAGATACGCAGTATTTT. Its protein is CASSIVAGAPSTDTQYF.

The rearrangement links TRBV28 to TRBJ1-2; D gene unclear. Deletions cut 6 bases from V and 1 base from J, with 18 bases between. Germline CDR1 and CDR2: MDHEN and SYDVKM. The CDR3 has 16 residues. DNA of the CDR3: TGTGCCAGCAGGGAGAGCTTCGGGAGAAATAACTATGGCTACACCTTC. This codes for CASRESFGRNNYGYTF.

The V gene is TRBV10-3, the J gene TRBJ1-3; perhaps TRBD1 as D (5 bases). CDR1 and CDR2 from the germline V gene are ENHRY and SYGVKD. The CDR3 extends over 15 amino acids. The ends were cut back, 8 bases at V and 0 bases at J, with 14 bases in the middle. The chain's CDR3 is CAISFSTGSGNTIYF. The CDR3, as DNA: TGTGCCATCTCTTTCTCAACAGGCTCTGGAAACACCATATATTTT.

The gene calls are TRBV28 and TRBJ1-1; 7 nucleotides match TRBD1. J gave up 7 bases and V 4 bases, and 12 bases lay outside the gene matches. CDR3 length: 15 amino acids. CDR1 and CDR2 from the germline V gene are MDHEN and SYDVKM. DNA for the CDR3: TGTGCCAGCAGTTCAATGGGACAGCCAAGGGGTGAAGCTTTCTTT. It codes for CASSSMGQPRGEAFF. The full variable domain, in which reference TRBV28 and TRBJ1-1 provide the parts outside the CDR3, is DVKVTQSSRYLVKRTGEKVFLECVQDMDHENMFWYRQDPGLGLRLIYFSYDVKMKEKGDIPEGYSVSREKKERFSLILESASTNQTSMYLCASSSMGQPRGEAFFGQGTRLTVV.

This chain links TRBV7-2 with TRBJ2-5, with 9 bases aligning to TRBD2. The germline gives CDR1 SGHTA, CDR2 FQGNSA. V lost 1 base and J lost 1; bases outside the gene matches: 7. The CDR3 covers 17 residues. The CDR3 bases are TGTGCCAGCAGCTTAGGGCGGGGGGGCGCCCGCCAAGAGACCCAGTACTTC. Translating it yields CASSLGRGGARQETQYF.

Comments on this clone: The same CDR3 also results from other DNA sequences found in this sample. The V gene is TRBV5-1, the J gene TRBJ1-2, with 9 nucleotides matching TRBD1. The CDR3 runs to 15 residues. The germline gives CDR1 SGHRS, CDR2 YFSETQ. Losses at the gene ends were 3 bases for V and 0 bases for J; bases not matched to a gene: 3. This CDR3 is CASSWTGDTNYGYTF. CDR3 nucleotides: TGCGCCAGCAGCTGGACAGGGGACACTAACTATGGCTACACCTTC.

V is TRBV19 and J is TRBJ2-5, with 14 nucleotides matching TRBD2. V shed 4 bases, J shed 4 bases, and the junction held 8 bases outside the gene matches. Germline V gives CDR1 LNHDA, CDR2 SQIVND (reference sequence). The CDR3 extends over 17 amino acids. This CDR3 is CASSKPGTSGGRETQYF. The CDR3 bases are TGTGCCAGTAGTAAACCAGGGACTAGCGGGGGCCGAGAGACCCAGTACTTC.

CDR3 sequence reads: CASGLGGKAGETQYF. The CDR3 coding sequence is TGTGCTAGTGGTTTGGGGGGGAAGGCGGGGGAGACCCAGTACTTC. The J gene is TRBJ2-5, the V gene TRBV12-5; D may be TRBD2 (6 bases). This CDR3 comprises 15 residues. Trimming left V 1 base short and J 5 bases short, with 14 bases between. CDR1 and CDR2 (germline): LGHNT, FRNRAP.

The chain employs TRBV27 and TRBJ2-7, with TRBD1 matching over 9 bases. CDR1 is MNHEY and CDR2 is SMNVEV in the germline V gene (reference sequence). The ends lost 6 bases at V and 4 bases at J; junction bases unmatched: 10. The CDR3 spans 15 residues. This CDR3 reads CASSPYRTGAYEQYF. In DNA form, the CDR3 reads TGTGCCAGCAGCCCGTATAGGACAGGGGCGTACGAGCAGTACTTC.

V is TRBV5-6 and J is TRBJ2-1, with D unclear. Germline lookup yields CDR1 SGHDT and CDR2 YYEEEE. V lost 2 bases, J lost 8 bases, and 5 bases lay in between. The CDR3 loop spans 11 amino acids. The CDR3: CASSFIDEQFF. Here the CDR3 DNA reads TGTGCCAGCAGCTTTATAGATGAGCAGTTCTTC. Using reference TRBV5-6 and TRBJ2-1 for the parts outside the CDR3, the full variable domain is DAGVTQSPTHLIKTRGQQVTLRCSPKSGHDTVSWYQQALGQGPQFIFQYYEEEERQRGNFPDRFSGHQFPNYSSELNVNALLLGDSALYLCASSFIDEQFFGPGTRLTVL.

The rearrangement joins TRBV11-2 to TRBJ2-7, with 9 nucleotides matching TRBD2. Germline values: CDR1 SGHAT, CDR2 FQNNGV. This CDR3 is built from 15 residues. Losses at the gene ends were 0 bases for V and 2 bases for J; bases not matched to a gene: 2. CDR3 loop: CASSLEAGGPYEQYF. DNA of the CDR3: TGTGCCAGCAGCTTAGAGGCGGGGGGGCCCTACGAGCAGTACTTC.

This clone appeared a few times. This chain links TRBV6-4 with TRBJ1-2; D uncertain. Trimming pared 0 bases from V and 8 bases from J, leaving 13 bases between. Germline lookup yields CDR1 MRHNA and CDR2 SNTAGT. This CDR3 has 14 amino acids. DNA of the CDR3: TGTGCCAGCAGTGACTCAATCGGACTAGGAGGCTACACCTTC. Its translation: CASSDSIGLGGYTF.

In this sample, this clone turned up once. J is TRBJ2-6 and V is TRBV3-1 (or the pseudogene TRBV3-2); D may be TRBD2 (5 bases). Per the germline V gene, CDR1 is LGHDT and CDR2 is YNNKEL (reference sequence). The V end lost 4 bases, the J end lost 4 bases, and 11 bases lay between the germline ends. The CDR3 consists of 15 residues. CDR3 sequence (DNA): TGTGCCAGCAGCCTCCGGGATTTGGGGGCCAACGTCCTGACTTTC. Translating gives CASSLRDLGANVLTF.